Listed below are T cell receptor beta chains from one sample, sequenced in a study of chemoradiotherapy in HPV16-positive cancers. The protocol was immunoSEQ multiplex PCR, while the TCRdb copy is restricted to in-frame clones and leaves out a portion. The table has 8,000 to 10,000 clones, 70% to 90% seen once. The source was tumor tissue, collected from a patient who underwent chemoradiotherapy. These receptors came from a human donor with HPV-associated anogenital cancer. The CDR3 runs from the conserved cysteine through the conserved F or W. The D gene is left open where the match is weak. A row's size may be missing; if present it is once, few, many or a size class.

len,abundance,v_gene,j_gene,d_gene,CDR3aa,CDR3nt
15,once,TRBV30,TRBJ1-5,TRBD1,CAWSVLGQGSQPQHF,TGTGCCTGGAGTGTACTGGGACAGGGAAGTCAGCCCCAGCATTTT
13,NA,TRBV19,TRBJ2-7,NA,CASSIKGYYEQYF,TGTGCCAGTAGTATTAAGGGATACTACGAGCAGTACTTC
15,NA,TRBV7-3,TRBJ2-5,TRBD2,CASSSSGGRQETQYF,TGTGCCAGCAGCTCTAGCGGGGGGCGCCAAGAGACCCAGTACTTC
13,NA,TRBV10-2,TRBJ1-2,NA,CASSDGINYGYTF,TGCGCCAGCAGTGACGGGATTAACTATGGCTACACCTTC
18,NA,TRBV7-6,TRBJ2-5,TRBD2,CASSFGLAGGPVQETQYF,TGTGCCAGCAGCTTTGGACTAGCGGGGGGCCCAGTGCAAGAGACCCAGTACTTC
12,NA,TRBV7-9,TRBJ1-1,TRBD1,CASSPGQSEAFF,TGTGCCAGCAGCCCGGGACAGTCTGAAGCTTTCTTT
10,NA,TRBV6-1,TRBJ2-1,NA,CASSNAEQFF,TGTGCCAGCAGCAATGCTGAGCAGTTCTTC
17,NA,TRBV5-5,TRBJ2-3,TRBD2,CASSLSGSGGITDTQYF,TGTGCCAGCAGCTTGTCGGGTAGCGGGGGGATCACAGATACGCAGTATTTT
15,NA,TRBV5-1,TRBJ1-1,TRBD1,CASSSLRDRNTEAFF,TGCGCCAGCAGCAGCCTCCGGGACAGGAACACTGAAGCTTTCTTT
12,NA,TRBV7-3,TRBJ2-1,TRBD2,CASSLREGEQFF,TGTGCCAGCAGCTTAAGGGAGGGTGAGCAGTTCTTC
15,NA,TRBV25-1,TRBJ1-1,TRBD1,CASSSRTGLYTEAFF,TGTGCCAGCAGTTCTCGGACAGGGCTATACACTGAAGCTTTCTTT
14,NA,TRBV10-3,TRBJ2-5,TRBD2,CAISESSGEETQYF,TGTGCCATCAGTGAGTCGAGCGGGGAAGAGACCCAGTACTTC
16,NA,TRBV15,TRBJ2-7,TRBD2,CATSLAARGGRYEQYF,TGTGCCACCAGCCTCGCTGCTCGGGGAGGGCGCTACGAGCAGTACTTC
15,once,TRBV27,TRBJ2-7,TRBD1,CASSSPRQGAYEQYF,TGTGCCAGCAGTTCCCCTCGACAGGGGGCCTACGAGCAGTACTTC
12,few,TRBV28,TRBJ2-7,NA,CASGQYSYEQYF,TGTGCCAGCGGACAGTACTCCTACGAGCAGTACTTC
13,NA,TRBV4-1,TRBJ1-1,NA,CASSQEVDLRAFF,TGCGCCAGCAGCCAAGAAGTAGACCTGAGGGCTTTCTTT
15,once,TRBV9,TRBJ1-6,TRBD1,CASSTRTGGNSPLHF,TGTGCCAGCAGCACCCGGACAGGGGGTAATTCACCCCTCCACTTT
17,NA,TRBV4-2,TRBJ2-7,TRBD2,CASSQDGASGGAYEQYF,TGTGCCAGCAGCCAAGATGGGGCTAGCGGGGGGGCCTACGAGCAGTACTTC
12,NA,TRBV7-9,TRBJ1-1,NA,CASGTGNTEAFF,TGTGCCAGCGGAACAGGGAACACTGAAGCTTTCTTT
15,NA,TRBV27,TRBJ2-7,TRBD2,CASSTPSGSTYEQYF,TGTGCCAGCAGCACTCCTAGCGGGAGCACCTACGAGCAGTACTTC
14,NA,TRBV5-6,TRBJ1-2,NA,CASSQDRNVYGYTF,TGTGCCAGCAGCCAAGACAGGAACGTCTATGGCTACACCTTC
14,NA,TRBV7-9,TRBJ2-3,TRBD1,CASSWGQGTDTQYF,TGTGCCAGCAGCTGGGGACAGGGCACAGATACGCAGTATTTT
15,few,TRBV19,TRBJ1-1,NA,CASSIGSGVYTEAFF,TGTGCCAGTAGTATAGGATCAGGGGTTTACACTGAAGCTTTCTTT
12,NA,TRBV5-1,TRBJ1-1,TRBD1,CASSPETGEAFF,TGCGCCAGCAGCCCCGAGACAGGGGAAGCTTTCTTT